These T cell receptor beta chains were read from a single sample in a study of blood T cell repertoires in COVID-19. Sequenced by immunoSEQ multiplex PCR; TCRdb stores in-frame clones only, minus some. The table has over 200,000 clones, approximately 79% seen once. What was sequenced was peripheral blood. These receptors came from a human donor in a cohort sampled during active COVID-19. Both conserved end residues are part of each CDR3. A D gene is named only where the DNA matches it firmly. Clone size is not always given. Where it is, it says once, few, many or a class for expanded clones.

d_call	v_call	j_call	clone_size	cdr3_nt	cdr3_aa
NA	TRBV7-2	TRBJ2-3	NA	TGTGCCAGCAGCCCGCGGACGGGATTGACCACAGATACGCAGTATTTT	CASSPRTGLTTDTQYF
TRBD1	TRBV13	TRBJ1-2	NA	TGTGCCAGCAGCGGGGGCAGGGGGCTCTCTGGCTACACCTTC	CASSGGRGLSGYTF
TRBD1	TRBV4-3	TRBJ1-4	NA	TGCGCCAGCAGCCGCCGGGACAGTAATGAAAAACTGTTTTTT	CASSRRDSNEKLFF
TRBD1	TRBV27	TRBJ2-7	NA	TGTGCCAGCAGTAGTCCGGGACAGGGACTCTACGAGCAGTACTTC	CASSSPGQGLYEQYF
TRBD1	TRBV28	TRBJ1-2	NA	TGTGCCAGCAGTTCACAGGGGAACTATGGCTACACCTTC	CASSSQGNYGYTF
TRBD1	TRBV5-8	TRBJ1-2	NA	TGTGCCAGCAGCGCCCGGGGACAGGCGGTGCGGTATGGCTACACCTTC	CASSARGQAVRYGYTF
NA	TRBV28	TRBJ2-2	NA	TGTGCCAGCACCCTGGCAGGTCCCGGCACCGGGGAGCTGTTTTTT	CASTLAGPGTGELFF
TRBD2	TRBV7-2	TRBJ2-3	NA	TGTGCCAGCAGCAGACGGACAACCGGGACTAGAACAGATACGCAGTATTTT	CASSRRTTGTRTDTQYF
TRBD2	TRBV28	TRBJ2-2	NA	TGTGCCAGCACCCGGGGGGGAGGCACCGGGGAGCTGTTTTTT	CASTRGGGTGELFF
NA	TRBV28	TRBJ1-5	NA	TGTGCCAGCAGTATTAGCGAGGATCAGCCCCAGCATTTT	CASSISEDQPQHF
NA	TRBV3-1/TRBV3-2	TRBJ2-3	NA	TGTGCCAGCAGCCCGACCCGACTAGTTTTGGATACGCAGTATTTT	CASSPTRLVLDTQYF
NA	TRBV20-1	TRBJ1-4	NA	TGCAGTGCTAGTAGGACGGGATATAATGAAAAACTGTTTTTT	CSASRTGYNEKLFF
NA	TRBV27	TRBJ2-4	NA	TGTGCCAGCAGTTCCGACAGGCTTAAAAACATTCAGTACTTC	CASSSDRLKNIQYF
TRBD2	TRBV7-9	TRBJ2-7	NA	TGTGCCAGCAGCCCCCGCTCCGGACAGCTAGGGACTAGCGACGACGAGCAGTACTTC	CASSPRSGQLGTSDDEQYF
NA	TRBV6-1	TRBJ2-1	NA	TGTGCCAGCAGTGAGGAGGGTTGGGGTTTGTGGCAGTTCTTC	CASSEEGWGLWQFF
NA	TRBV18	TRBJ2-7	NA	TGTGCCAGCTCACCACCCGGCAGGTCCTACGAGCAGTACTTC	CASSPPGRSYEQYF
NA	TRBV6-2/TRBV6-3	TRBJ1-6	NA	TGTGCCAGCAGCTCAGGGAAATCACCCCTCCACTTT	CASSSGKSPLHF
NA	TRBV29-1	TRBJ2-3	NA	TGCAGCGTTGTGGACTACCTCACAGATACGCAGTATTTT	CSVVDYLTDTQYF
TRBD1	TRBV28	TRBJ2-2	once	TGTGCCAGCAGTTTGAACCAGGGGGCAGGAGGGGCCGGGGAGCTGTTTTTT	CASSLNQGAGGAGELFF